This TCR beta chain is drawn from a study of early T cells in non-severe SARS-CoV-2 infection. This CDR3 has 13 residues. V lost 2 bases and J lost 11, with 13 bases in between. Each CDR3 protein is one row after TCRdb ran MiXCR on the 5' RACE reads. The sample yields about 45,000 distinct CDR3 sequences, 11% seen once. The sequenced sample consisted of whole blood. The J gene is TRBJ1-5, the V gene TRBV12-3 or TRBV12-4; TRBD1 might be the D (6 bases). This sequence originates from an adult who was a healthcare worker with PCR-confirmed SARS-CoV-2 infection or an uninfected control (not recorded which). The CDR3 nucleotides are TGTGCCAGCAGTTTACAGGGGCGCATGGCCCAGCATTTT. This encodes CASSLQGRMAQHF.